This entry is about one T cell receptor (beta chain). The sample belongs to a study of shared clonotypes between healthy human individuals. Profiled with immunoSEQ multiplex PCR; TCRdb holds only in-frame clones, not every one. The sample has fewer than 1.6 million clones, 98% seen once; the top ten hold about 0.35%. The CDR3 sequence is 15 residues long. Deletions cut 0 bases from V and 0 bases from J, with 8 bases between. The germline CDR1 and CDR2 sequences are SGDLS and YYNGEE. The TCR was taken from a man younger than 40 in good health. The V and J genes are TRBV9 and TRBJ2-3; D gene ambiguous. Sequencing input: naive CD4+ T cells sorted from blood. Documented subset: CD45RA+ positively selected. The CDR3: CASSVAELSTDTQYF. CDR3 DNA sequence: TGTGCCAGCAGCGTAGCGGAACTAAGCACAGATACGCAGTATTTT.